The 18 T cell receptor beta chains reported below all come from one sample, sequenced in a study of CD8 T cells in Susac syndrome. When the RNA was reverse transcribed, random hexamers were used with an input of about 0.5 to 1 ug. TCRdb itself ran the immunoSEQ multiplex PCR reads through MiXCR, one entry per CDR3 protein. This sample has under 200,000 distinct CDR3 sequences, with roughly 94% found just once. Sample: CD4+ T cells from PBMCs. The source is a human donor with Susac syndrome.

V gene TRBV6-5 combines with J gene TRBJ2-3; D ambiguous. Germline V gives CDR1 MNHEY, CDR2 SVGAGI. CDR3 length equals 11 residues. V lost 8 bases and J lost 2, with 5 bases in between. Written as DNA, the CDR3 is TGTGCCAGCGCATCCACAGATACGCAGTATTTT. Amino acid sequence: CASASTDTQYF.

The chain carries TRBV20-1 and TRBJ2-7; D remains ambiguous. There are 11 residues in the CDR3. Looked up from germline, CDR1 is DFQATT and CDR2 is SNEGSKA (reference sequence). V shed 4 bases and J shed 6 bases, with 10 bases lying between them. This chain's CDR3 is CSATRRGEQYF. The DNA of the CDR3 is TGCAGTGCTACACGTCGCGGCGAGCAGTACTTC.

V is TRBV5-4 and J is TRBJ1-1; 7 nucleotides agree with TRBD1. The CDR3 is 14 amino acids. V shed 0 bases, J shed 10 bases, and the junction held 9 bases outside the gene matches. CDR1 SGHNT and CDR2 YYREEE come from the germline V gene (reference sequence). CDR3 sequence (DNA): TGTGCCAGCAGCTTGGCCGGCGACAGGGTAGCAGCTTTCTTT. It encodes CASSLAGDRVAAFF.

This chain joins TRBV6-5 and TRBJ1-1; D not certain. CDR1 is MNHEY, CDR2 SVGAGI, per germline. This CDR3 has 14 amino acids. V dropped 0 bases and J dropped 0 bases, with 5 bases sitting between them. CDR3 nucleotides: TGTGCCAGCAGTTACTCGATTGTGAACACTGAAGCTTTCTTT. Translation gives CASSYSIVNTEAFF.

This chain's CDR3 is CASSLSATGGGNEKLFF. The CDR3, as DNA: TGCGCCAGCAGCCTTTCGGCAACAGGGGGAGGGAATGAAAAACTGTTTTTT. This chain joins TRBV4-1 and TRBJ1-4, with 8 nucleotides matching TRBD1. This CDR3 contains 17 residues. The V segment lost 4 bases and the J segment 5 bases; nucleotides outside the gene matches: 12. Germline CDR1 and CDR2: MGHRA and YSYEKL.

The CDR3 loop is CASKPATGRRGDTEAFF. The CDR3 bases are TGTGCCAGCAAGCCAGCCACCGGAAGGAGAGGGGACACTGAAGCTTTCTTT. The chain combines TRBV27 with TRBJ1-1, with a possible D match to TRBD1 (5 bases). The germline gives CDR1 MNHEY, CDR2 SMNVEV (reference sequence). Trimming stripped 7 bases from V and 3 bases from J, with 24 bases between. The CDR3 runs 17 residues.

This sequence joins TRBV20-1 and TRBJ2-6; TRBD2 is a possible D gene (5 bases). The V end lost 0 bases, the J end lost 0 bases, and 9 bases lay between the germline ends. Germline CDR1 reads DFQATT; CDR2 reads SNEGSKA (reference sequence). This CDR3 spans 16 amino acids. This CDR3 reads CSARDTGISGANVLTF. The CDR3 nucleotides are TGCAGTGCTAGAGATACGGGGATCTCTGGGGCCAACGTCCTGACTTTC.

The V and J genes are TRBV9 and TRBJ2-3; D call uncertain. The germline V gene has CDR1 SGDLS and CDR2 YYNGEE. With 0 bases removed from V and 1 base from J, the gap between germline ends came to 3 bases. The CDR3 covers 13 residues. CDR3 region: CASSVGRTDTQYF. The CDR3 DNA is TGTGCCAGCAGCGTAGGGCGCACAGATACGCAGTATTTT.

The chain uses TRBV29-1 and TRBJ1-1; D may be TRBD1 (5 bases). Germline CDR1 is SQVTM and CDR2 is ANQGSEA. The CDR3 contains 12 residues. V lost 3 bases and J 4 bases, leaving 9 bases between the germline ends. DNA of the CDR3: TGCAGCGTTGAGGGTAGGGGCACTGAAGCTTTCTTT. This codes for CSVEGRGTEAFF.

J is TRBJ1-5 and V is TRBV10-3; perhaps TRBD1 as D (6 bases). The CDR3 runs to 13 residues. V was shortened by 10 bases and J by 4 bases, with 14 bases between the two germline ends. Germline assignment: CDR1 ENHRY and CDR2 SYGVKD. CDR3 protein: CATMPDRNQPQHF. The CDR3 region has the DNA TGTGCCACTATGCCTGACAGGAATCAGCCCCAGCATTTT.

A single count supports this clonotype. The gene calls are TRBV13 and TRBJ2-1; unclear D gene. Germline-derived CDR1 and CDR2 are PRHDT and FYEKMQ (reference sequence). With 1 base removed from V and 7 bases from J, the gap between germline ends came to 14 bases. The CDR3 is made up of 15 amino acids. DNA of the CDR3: TGTGCCAGCAGCTTAGAAGGTTTTACTGGGAATGAGCAGTTCTTC. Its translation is CASSLEGFTGNEQFF.

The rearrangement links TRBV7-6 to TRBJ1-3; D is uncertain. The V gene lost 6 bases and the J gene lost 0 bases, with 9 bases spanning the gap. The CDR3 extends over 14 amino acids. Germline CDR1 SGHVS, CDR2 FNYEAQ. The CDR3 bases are TGTGCCAGCAGACCGGACCCCTCTGGAAACACCATATATTTT. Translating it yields CASRPDPSGNTIYF.

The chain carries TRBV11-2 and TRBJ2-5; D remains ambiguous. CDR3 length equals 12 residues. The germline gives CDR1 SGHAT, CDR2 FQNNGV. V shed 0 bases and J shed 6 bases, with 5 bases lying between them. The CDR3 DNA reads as TGTGCCAGCAGCTTAGAGTTGAAGACCCAGTACTTC. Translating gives CASSLELKTQYF.

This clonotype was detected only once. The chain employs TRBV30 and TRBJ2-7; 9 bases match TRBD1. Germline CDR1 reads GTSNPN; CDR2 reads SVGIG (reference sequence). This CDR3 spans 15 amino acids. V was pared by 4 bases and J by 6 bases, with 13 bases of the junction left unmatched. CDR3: CAWKLRTGDVSEQYF. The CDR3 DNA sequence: TGTGCCTGGAAACTCCGGACAGGGGATGTGAGCGAGCAGTACTTC.

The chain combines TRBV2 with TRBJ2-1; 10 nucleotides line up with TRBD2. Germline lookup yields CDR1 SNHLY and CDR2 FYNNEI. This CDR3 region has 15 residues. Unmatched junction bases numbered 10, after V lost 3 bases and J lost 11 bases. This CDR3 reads CASSDGSGGSLKQFF. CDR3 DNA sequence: TGTGCCAGCAGTGACGGTAGCGGGGGGTCATTAAAGCAGTTCTTC.

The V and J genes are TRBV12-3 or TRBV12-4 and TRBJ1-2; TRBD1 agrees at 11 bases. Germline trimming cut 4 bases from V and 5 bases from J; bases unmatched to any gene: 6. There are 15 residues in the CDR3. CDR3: CASSYTGQGAYGYTF. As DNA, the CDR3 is TGTGCCAGCAGTTACACTGGACAGGGGGCATATGGCTACACCTTC.

The CDR3 protein is CSAPSGGFNEQFF. CDR3 DNA: TGCAGTGCCCCTTCCGGGGGGTTCAATGAGCAGTTCTTC. The chain couples TRBV20-1 to TRBJ2-1; 7 positions match TRBD2. Germline loops: CDR1 DFQATT, CDR2 SNEGSKA (reference sequence). Losses at the gene ends were 6 bases for V and 6 bases for J; bases not matched to a gene: 8. The CDR3 totals 13 residues.

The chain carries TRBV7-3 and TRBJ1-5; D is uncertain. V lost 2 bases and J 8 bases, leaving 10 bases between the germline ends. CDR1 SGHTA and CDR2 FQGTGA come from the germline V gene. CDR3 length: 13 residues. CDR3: CASSLGLREPQHF. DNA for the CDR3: TGTGCCAGCAGCTTAGGGTTGAGGGAGCCCCAGCATTTT.